These T cell receptor beta chains were read from a single sample in a study of T-cell memory formation after mild COVID-19. TCRdb reanalysed the 5' RACE reads using MiXCR and keeps one entry per CDR3 protein. Among about 290,000 distinct CDR3 sequences listed, approximately 15% were seen once. Sequencing was done on a sample of PBMCs or a T cell subset sorted from them (not recorded which). The origin of the receptors is a man younger than 35 who had mild COVID-19 (a few samples of this study predate the infection). Cell type and time point are not known. Both conserved end residues are part of each CDR3.

v_call	j_call	cdr3_aa
TRBV4-3	TRBJ2-7	CASSQDRRTSSYEQYF
TRBV9	TRBJ2-2	CASSVRDRVFAGELFF
TRBV7-9	TRBJ2-3	CASSLTGGLDTQYF
TRBV12-3/TRBV12-4	TRBJ1-5	CASVTRGWMAQHF
TRBV7-9	TRBJ1-6	CASSLAGDPLHF
TRBV6-1	TRBJ1-6	CASNPRGTNSPLHF
TRBV7-9	TRBJ1-6	CASRNRAGLNSPLHF
TRBV6-2/TRBV6-3	TRBJ1-3	CASSPGTAFPLDTIYF
TRBV18	TRBJ2-3	CASSGGPADTQYF
TRBV29-1	TRBJ2-5	CSVGWTRETQYF
TRBV19	TRBJ2-2	CASMGARELFF
TRBV12-3/TRBV12-4	TRBJ1-5	CASSRRQGQPQHF
TRBV6-1	TRBJ2-4	CASSLSGGEANIQYF
TRBV9	TRBJ1-1	CASSVGQATGAFF
TRBV4-3	TRBJ2-6	CASSQVAGTSSGANVLTF
TRBV9	TRBJ2-7	CASSPGLAGGPYEQYF
TRBV4-2	TRBJ2-2	CASSQDGGLANIGELFF
TRBV10-2	TRBJ1-1	CASSESEANAEAFF
TRBV7-8	TRBJ1-5	CASSLTGLGGQPQHF
TRBV10-3	TRBJ2-3	CAIRGAGTDTQYF
TRBV28	TRBJ1-2	CASSSLLGQGQGQYGYTF
TRBV20-1	TRBJ2-1	CSALAGGSIGEQFF
TRBV6-5	TRBJ1-3	CASSYSASPSGNTIYF
TRBV6-5	TRBJ2-2	CASSSTGGTGELFF
TRBV12-3/TRBV12-4	TRBJ2-3	CASRPRQGFSTDTQYF
TRBV11-2	TRBJ2-1	CASSPSNEQGEQFF
TRBV9	TRBJ1-2	CASSTRDSNYGYTF
TRBV7-9	TRBJ2-3	CASSFRQGADTQYF
TRBV12-5	TRBJ2-2	CASGFRAGGATGELFF
TRBV7-9	TRBJ2-3	CASSLGVQVRQADTQYF
TRBV3-1	TRBJ2-7	CASSQTTTYEQYF
TRBV5-6	TRBJ2-3	CASSLLGPADTQYF
TRBV20-1	TRBJ1-1	CLGGGGTEAFF
TRBV10-2	TRBJ2-1	CASRLAGPGHEQFF
TRBV6-5	TRBJ1-1	CASSYSKYRGSTEAFF
TRBV20-1	TRBJ2-5	CSAGQGGRGTQYF
TRBV7-6	TRBJ2-5	CASSHDMAQETQYF
TRBV29-1	TRBJ2-5	CSVTRVGETQYF
TRBV2	TRBJ2-5	CASGGGGGTQYF
TRBV3-1	TRBJ1-2	CASSQDWGGRGNGYTF
TRBV27	TRBJ2-5	CASSLKRDQETQYF
TRBV3-1	TRBJ2-1	CASSRGEYNEQFF
TRBV15	TRBJ2-1	CATSTDRYNEQFF
TRBV12-3/TRBV12-4	TRBJ2-3	CASELYAGSDTQYF
TRBV7-2	TRBJ1-2	CASSLGQPMGYGYTF
TRBV4-3	TRBJ2-1	CASSQDYGGPEQFF